The 6 T cell receptor beta chains reported below all come from one sample, sequenced in a study of blood T cell repertoires in COVID-19. Sequenced by immunoSEQ multiplex PCR; TCRdb stores in-frame clones only, minus some. Seen here are some 250,000 clones, approximately 88% observed once, and the top ten hold 0.65% to 0.95%. Sequences were obtained from peripheral blood. The receptors originated from a woman in her thirties with acute or convalescent COVID-19.

The gene calls are TRBV4-2 and TRBJ2-5; 8 bases are a match to TRBD2. The CDR3 consists of 16 residues. V lost 1 base, J lost 5 bases, and 9 bases stayed unmatched. Germline V gene sequence: CDR1 LGHNA, CDR2 YNFKEQ. The CDR3 nucleotides are TGTGCCAGCAGCCAAGTAGAAGCGGGAGATATTGAGACCCAGTACTTC. It translates to CASSQVEAGDIETQYF.

This chain uses TRBV21-1 with TRBJ2-1; no check of the table's D call, TRBD1, against the DNA was made. TRBV21-1 is given as a pseudogene. This CDR3 has 12 residues. The CDR3 here is CASTKRDQGTVF. In DNA, the CDR3 is TGTGCCAGCACCAAAAGGGACCAGGGGACCGTCTTC.

The chain combines TRBV5-6 with TRBJ1-1; D perhaps matches TRBD1 (5 bases). The length of the CDR3 is 15 residues. Germline CDR1 reads SGHDT; CDR2 reads YYEEEE. The V end lost 1 base, the J end lost 6 bases, and 16 bases lay between the germline ends. This CDR3 is CASSLSGGSVAEAFF. DNA for the CDR3: TGTGCCAGCAGCTTGAGTGGGGGGTCGGTCGCTGAAGCTTTCTTT. The full variable domain, with the rest looked up from reference TRBV5-6 and TRBJ1-1, is DAGVTQSPTHLIKTRGQQVTLRCSPKSGHDTVSWYQQALGQGPQFIFQYYEEEERQRGNFPDRFSGHQFPNYSSELNVNALLLGDSALYLCASSLSGGSVAEAFFGQGTRLTVV.

This clone is a singleton in its sample. The rearrangement links TRBV4-1 to TRBJ2-1; the D gene is possibly TRBD2 (6 bases). Germline loops: CDR1 MGHRA, CDR2 YSYEKL. This CDR3 contains 15 residues. The V and J ends lost 0 bases and 6 bases respectively, with 12 bases between them. The CDR3 sequence is CASSQDIGLRNEQFF. DNA for the CDR3: TGCGCCAGCAGCCAAGATATCGGACTACGCAATGAGCAGTTCTTC.

The chain is built from TRBV6-5 and TRBJ2-7; 11 positions match TRBD2. This CDR3 comprises 13 residues. After removal of 6 bases from V and 2 bases from J, the junction contained 0 bases not matched to a gene. CDR1 and CDR2 from the germline V gene are MNHEY and SVGAGI. CDR3 sequence (DNA): TGTGCCAGCAGGACTAGCGGGACCTACGAGCAGTACTTC. Protein: CASRTSGTYEQYF.

This clone has only one observation. The chain has TRBV7-2 and TRBJ1-5; a possible D gene is TRBD1 (5 bases). The CDR3 length is 14 residues. CDR1 is SGHTA, CDR2 FQGNSA, per germline. Trimming cost V 5 bases and J 2 bases, with 10 bases left between them. The CDR3 sequence: CASSPARGNQPQHF. As DNA, the CDR3 is TGTGCCAGCAGCCCGGCCAGGGGCAATCAGCCCCAGCATTTT.